The 30 T cell receptor beta chains in this list originate from one sample, sequenced in a study of T-cell reconstitution after alpha-beta-depleted transplantation in children. A library of TCRbeta sequences, prepared with unique molecular identifiers, was generated. TCRdb analysed the PCR reads with MiXCR anew, one entry per CDR3 protein. Of some 840,000 distinct CDR3 sequences in the sample, about 16% were seen once. The sequences come from PBMCs, mostly from graft donor cells, collected 360 days after TCRalphabeta/CD19-depleted stem cell transplant. These receptors all stem from a male patient between 10 and 17 years old who had a stem cell transplant for acute lymphoblastic leukemia, so the T cells may come from the graft donor.

J is TRBJ2-1 and V is TRBV12-3 or TRBV12-4; 13 positions agree with TRBD2. The length of the CDR3 is 18 residues. V shed 6 bases and J 4 bases; nucleotides not matched to a gene: 12. The CDR3 nucleotides read TGTGCCAGCAGAGAGACTAGCGGGAGGTTCCTCGATTACAATGAGCAGTTCTTC. It encodes CASRETSGRFLDYNEQFF.

The genes are TRBV12-3 or TRBV12-4 and TRBJ2-4; 14 nucleotides line up with TRBD2. This CDR3 comprises 17 residues. V shed 5 bases, J shed 1 base, and the junction held 4 bases outside the gene matches. The CDR3 DNA sequence: TGTGCCAGCAGTCCGGGGACTAGCGGGAGCGCCAAAAACATTCAGTACTTC. Translating it yields CASSPGTSGSAKNIQYF.

This chain uses TRBV3-1 with TRBJ2-3; 9 bases fit TRBD2. After removal of 4 bases from V and 7 bases from J, the junction contained 6 bases not matched to a gene. Germline V lookup: CDR1 LGHDT, CDR2 YNNKEL (reference sequence). The CDR3 is 14 residues long. The CDR3 is CASSLLAGKNTQYF. The CDR3 bases are TGTGCCAGCAGCCTTCTAGCGGGAAAGAATACGCAGTATTTT.

Note on this clonotype: The CDR3 carries no conserved terminal phenylalanine or tryptophan, so it likely arises from a read error. It is unclear where the CDR3 begins or ends on the DNA, so no DNA is shown, and the CDR3 is as TCRdb lists it. The chain carries TRBV12-3 or TRBV12-4 and TRBJ1-2. With termini counted, the CDR3 has 9 amino acids. The CDR3 region is CASSYFESC.

This clonotype has a handful of counts. This rearrangement joins TRBV4-1 to TRBJ2-7; 7 bases are shared with TRBD1. The ends lost 4 bases at V and 1 base at J; junction bases unmatched: 13. Germline assignment: CDR1 MGHRA and CDR2 YSYEKL. The CDR3 runs to 17 residues. The CDR3 region has the DNA TGCGCCAGCAGCCGGGTACAGGGGCGTTCCTCATCCTACGAGCAGTACTTC. This codes for CASSRVQGRSSSYEQYF.

In its sample, this clonotype was seen a few times. This sequence joins TRBV7-7 and TRBJ2-3, with a tentative D call TRBD1 (6 bases). Germline V gene lookup returns CDR1 SSHAT and CDR2 FNYEAQ (reference sequence). The V end lost 10 bases, the J end lost 2 bases, and 13 bases lay between the germline ends. The length of the CDR3 is 13 residues. The DNA for the CDR3 is TGTGCCATCGGGACAACTAACACAGATACGCAGTATTTT. This encodes CAIGTTNTDTQYF.

This clonotype was counted a single time. The rearrangement uses TRBV6-5 and TRBJ1-2; D unclear. The V end was cut by 0 bases, the J end by 7 bases, with 15 bases between. Germline assignment: CDR1 MNHEY and CDR2 SVGAGI. The CDR3 is 15 residues long. CDR3 sequence reads: CASSYSGRTGPGYTF. DNA of the CDR3: TGTGCCAGCAGTTACTCGGGCCGGACGGGTCCTGGCTACACCTTC.

The genes are TRBV5-1 and TRBJ2-7; D is undetermined. Trimming left V 0 bases short and J 4 bases short, with 11 bases between. CDR1 and CDR2 (germline): SGHRS, YFSETQ. This CDR3 comprises 14 residues. CDR3 DNA sequence: TGCGCCAGCAGCTTGGCAGACCACCGATACGAGCAGTACTTC. Residues: CASSLADHRYEQYF. Full variable domain (remainder filled in from reference TRBV5-1 and TRBJ2-7): KAGVTQTPRYLIKTRGQQVTLSCSPISGHRSVSWYQQTPGQGLQFLFEYFSETQRNKGNFPGRFSGRQFSNSRSEMNVSTLELGDSALYLCASSLADHRYEQYFGPGTRLTVT.

This clonotype was observed a few times. The V gene is TRBV7-9, the J gene TRBJ2-1, with 10 bases aligning to TRBD2. Germline V gives CDR1 SEHNR, CDR2 FQNEAQ (reference sequence). CDR3 length equals 16 residues. V was clipped by 6 bases and J by 7 bases; unmatched bases: 12. CDR3 loop: CASSSSLAGVLNEQFF. The CDR3 region has the DNA TGTGCCAGCAGTTCCTCCCTAGCGGGAGTTCTTAATGAGCAGTTCTTC.

The rearrangement joins TRBV29-1 to TRBJ2-3; possibly TRBD1 for D (6 bases). CDR3 length: 15 amino acids. Germline loops: CDR1 SQVTM, CDR2 ANQGSEA. V lost 1 base and J lost 3, with 14 bases in between. CDR3 sequence: CSVEGGGRDTDTQYF. In nucleotides, the CDR3 is TGCAGCGTTGAAGGTGGGGGCAGGGATACAGATACGCAGTATTTT.

The CDR3 sequence: CASSLPGQGKGEKLFF. As DNA, the CDR3 is TGTGCCAGCAGTCTCCCGGGACAGGGTAAGGGCGAAAAACTGTTTTTT. The chain recombines TRBV25-1 with TRBJ1-4; 9 bases line up with TRBD1. The CDR3 is 16 amino acids. The trim removed 5 bases at V and 8 bases at J, leaving 12 bases unmatched. Germline V gene data show CDR1 as MGHDK and CDR2 as SYGVNS.

In its sample, this clonotype was seen a few times. The chain employs TRBV27 and TRBJ2-7; 7 positions agree with TRBD2. The CDR3 totals 14 residues. With 2 bases clipped from V and 4 bases from J, the junction kept 5 bases outside the gene matches. CDR1 is MNHEY and CDR2 is SMNVEV in the germline V gene (reference sequence). The chain's CDR3 is CASSLAPSGYEQYF. In DNA, the CDR3 is TGTGCCAGCAGTTTAGCACCTAGCGGTTACGAGCAGTACTTC.

This clonotype has more than one count but fewer than ten. The CDR3 spells CSPPGIQETQYF. For the CDR3, the DNA is TGCAGTCCACCCGGTATCCAAGAGACCCAGTACTTC. The J gene is TRBJ2-5, the V gene TRBV29-1; no definite D call. Germline V gene sequence: CDR1 SQVTM, CDR2 ANQGSEA. The CDR3 length is 12 residues.

This clonotype came up a few times. V and J are TRBV20-1 and TRBJ2-7; no firm D call. The V gene lost 4 bases and the J gene lost 3 bases, with 7 bases spanning the gap. The CDR3 spans 11 residues. The germline V gene has CDR1 DFQATT and CDR2 SNEGSKA (reference sequence). The DNA of the CDR3 is TGCAGTGCTACCCATGACTACGAGCAGTACTTC. This codes for CSATHDYEQYF.

This chain links TRBV9 with TRBJ1-1; TRBD1 matches at 9 bases. The CDR3 has 17 residues. Germline CDR1 is SGDLS and CDR2 is YYNGEE. V lost 3 bases, J lost 4 bases, and 13 bases stayed unmatched. Here the CDR3 reads CASSGTGTGIVSTEAFF. CDR3 sequence (DNA): TGTGCCAGCAGCGGTACCGGGACAGGGATAGTTAGCACTGAAGCTTTCTTT.

There are many counts of this clonotype. The V gene is TRBV29-1, the J gene TRBJ1-1; unclear D gene. This CDR3 spans 13 amino acids. Looked up from germline, CDR1 is SQVTM and CDR2 is ANQGSEA. The V end was cut by 0 bases, the J end by 0 bases, with 5 bases between. The CDR3 DNA sequence: TGCAGCGTTGAAGAAAACCTGAACACTGAAGCTTTCTTT. This gives the protein CSVEENLNTEAFF.

This clonotype occurred a few times. This chain joins TRBV4-1 and TRBJ2-5; D gene ambiguous. With 3 bases removed from V and 0 bases from J, the gap between germline ends came to 5 bases. This CDR3 has 13 amino acids. In germline, CDR1 is MGHRA, CDR2 YSYEKL. This chain's CDR3 is CASSHRYQETQYF. CDR3 coding DNA: TGCGCCAGCAGCCACCGGTACCAAGAGACCCAGTACTTC.

There are many counts of this clonotype. The V gene is TRBV29-1, the J gene TRBJ1-1; tentative D call: TRBD1 (6 bases). Deletions cut 4 bases from V and 5 bases from J, with 8 bases between. Germline CDR1 is SQVTM and CDR2 is ANQGSEA. The CDR3 sequence is 11 residues long. Written as DNA, the CDR3 is TGCAGCGTTGGAGGACAGACTGAAGCTTTCTTT. It translates to CSVGGQTEAFF.

This clonotype came up many times. This rearrangement joins TRBV30 to TRBJ2-3, with TRBD2 matching over 15 bases. The CDR3 has 16 amino acids. Trimming cost V 2 bases and J 3 bases; bases outside gene matches: 3. Germline V gene lookup returns CDR1 GTSNPN and CDR2 SVGIG (reference sequence). The DNA for the CDR3 is TGTGCCTGGAGTACCGGACTAGCGGGAGGGACAGATACGCAGTATTTT. Protein product: CAWSTGLAGGTDTQYF.

This rearrangement joins TRBV10-2 to TRBJ1-5; D gene ambiguous. Trimming cost V 4 bases and J 5 bases, with 6 bases left between them. Germline assignment: CDR1 WSHSY and CDR2 SAAADI. The CDR3 runs 12 residues. This CDR3 is CASSVTDQPQHF. In DNA form, the CDR3 reads TGCGCCAGCAGTGTAACAGATCAGCCCCAGCATTTT.

The chain uses TRBV15 and TRBJ2-4; D unresolved. The CDR3 is 16 residues long. Looked up from germline, CDR1 is LNHNV and CDR2 is YYDKDF (reference sequence). Trimming pared 0 bases from V and 0 bases from J, leaving 9 bases between. The CDR3 sequence is CATSRDGRIAKNIQYF. The DNA for the CDR3 is TGTGCCACCAGCAGAGATGGTAGGATAGCCAAAAACATTCAGTACTTC.

This clonotype showed up just a few times. The CDR3 bases are TGCAGCGTGGGGGCGGTCCCCTATCAGCCCCAGCATTTT. Amino acids: CSVGAVPYQPQHF. The rearrangement joins TRBV29-1 to TRBJ1-5, with D perhaps TRBD1 (6 bases). Trimming cost V 6 bases and J 5 bases, with 14 bases left between them. CDR1 is SQVTM, CDR2 ANQGSEA, per germline. This CDR3 is 13 amino acids long.

This chain uses TRBV20-1 with TRBJ2-1, with 8 bases lining up with TRBD2. CDR3 size: 15 residues. Germline CDR1 is DFQATT and CDR2 is SNEGSKA (reference sequence). With 2 bases clipped from V and 3 bases from J, the junction kept 6 bases outside the gene matches. CDR3 DNA sequence: TGCAGTGCTAGAAAGGGTAGCGGGGTCTACAATGAGCAGTTCTTC. It encodes CSARKGSGVYNEQFF.

This clonotype has at least ten counts. V and J are TRBV3-1 and TRBJ2-7; 8 bases are a match to TRBD2. The CDR3 covers 15 residues. With 3 bases clipped from V and 3 bases from J, the junction kept 7 bases outside the gene matches. The germline V gene encodes CDR1 LGHDT and CDR2 YNNKEL (reference sequence). DNA of the CDR3: TGTGCCAGCAGCCAGCTGGCGGGAGGCGGCTACGAGCAGTACTTC. This encodes CASSQLAGGGYEQYF.

This clonotype was found a few times. J is TRBJ2-7 and V is TRBV2, with TRBD2 matching 10 bases. Per germline, CDR1 SNHLY and CDR2 FYNNEI. Losses at the gene ends were 6 bases for V and 1 base for J; bases not matched to a gene: 12. This CDR3 contains 17 residues. CDR3 region: CASSRRGGLAASYEQYF. Here the CDR3 DNA reads TGTGCCAGCAGCCGCAGGGGAGGACTAGCGGCTTCCTACGAGCAGTACTTC.

In its sample, this clonotype was seen a few times. The rearrangement uses TRBV7-9 and TRBJ1-5, with TRBD1 matching 7 bases. The CDR3 contains 15 residues. Germline CDR1 and CDR2: SEHNR and FQNEAQ (reference sequence). The V segment lost 5 bases and the J segment 4 bases; nucleotides outside the gene matches: 8. The chain's CDR3 is CASSQAGQLNQPQHF. CDR3 nucleotide sequence: TGTGCCAGCAGCCAAGCGGGACAGCTTAATCAGCCCCAGCATTTT.

The CDR3 nucleotides are TGCGCCAGCAGTCCGGGGGGGCGGGAGGTCTACGAGCAGTACTTC. Translated: CASSPGGREVYEQYF. The V and J genes are TRBV5-1 and TRBJ2-7; TRBD2 matches at 8 bases. This CDR3 region has 15 residues. J was trimmed by 3 bases and V by 5 bases; bases with no gene match: 10. Germline values: CDR1 SGHRS, CDR2 YFSETQ.

This clonotype has only a few counts. The chain links TRBV29-1 to TRBJ2-1; 9 bases match TRBD1. The CDR3 spans 14 residues. J was trimmed by 3 bases and V by 6 bases; bases with no gene match: 6. The germline V gene encodes CDR1 SQVTM and CDR2 ANQGSEA. CDR3 DNA sequence: TGCAGCGTCCGGGACAGGGCCTACTACAATGAGCAGTTCTTC. It translates to CSVRDRAYYNEQFF.

The J gene is TRBJ2-1, the V gene TRBV28; 9 positions match TRBD2. The CDR3 is made up of 15 amino acids. Germline trimming cut 2 bases from V and 8 bases from J; bases unmatched to any gene: 7. Germline CDR1 MDHEN, CDR2 SYDVKM. CDR3 bases: TGTGCCAGCAGTTTAGGGACTAGCTACTCGCATGAGCAGTTCTTC. Protein: CASSLGTSYSHEQFF.

The rearrangement uses TRBV12-3 or TRBV12-4 and TRBJ2-3; D might be TRBD2 (6 bases). With 4 bases removed from V and 6 bases from J, the gap between germline ends came to 17 bases. The CDR3 sequence is 15 residues long. The CDR3 here is CASSSRLGAGDTQYF. The CDR3 DNA is TGTGCCAGCAGTTCCCGACTAGGGGCTGGTGATACGCAGTATTTT.